Listed here are 24 T cell receptor beta chains from one sample, sequenced in a study of Ad26.COV2.S vaccination and SARS-CoV-2 variants. Sample treatment: roughly 19 received Ad26.COV2.S at low or high dose, single or two shots; about 5 received placebo; per-sample allocation not given. Samples analyzed were those drawn on day 63 after the first vaccine or placebo injection. Repertoires were generated with immunoSEQ multiplex PCR, while TCRdb's copy carries only in-frame clones and drops some. The data contain 500,000 or so clones, approximately 89% of them singletons. Sample: peripheral blood, taken in a trial of Ad26.COV2.S vaccine versus placebo. These receptors all stem from a person aged 18 to 65 who received the Ad26.COV2.S COVID-19 vaccine or a placebo.

Written as DNA, the CDR3 is TGTGCCAGCAGGCACTCAGGGGGGACCGGGGAGCTGTTTTTT. This translates into CASRHSGGTGELFF. This chain joins TRBV6-6 and TRBJ2-2, with D maybe TRBD1 (7 bases). The ends were cut back, 6 bases at V and 5 bases at J, with 13 bases in the middle. The CDR3 is 14 amino acids. Germline assignment: CDR1 MNHNY and CDR2 SVGAGI (reference sequence).

The chain is built from TRBV7-3 and TRBJ2-1; maybe TRBD1 (6 bases). V lost 5 bases and J lost 9, with 14 bases in between. Germline values: CDR1 SGHTA, CDR2 FQGTGA. There are 13 residues in the CDR3. CDR3 in DNA: TGTGCCAGCAGCACAGGGTCTGCAGGTGAGCAGTTCTTC. Its protein is CASSTGSAGEQFF.

V and J are TRBV19 and TRBJ2-1; D possibly corresponds to TRBD1 (6 bases). V was trimmed by 4 bases and J by 1 base, leaving 11 bases between them. The CDR3 spans 15 residues. Germline CDR1 reads LNHDA; CDR2 reads SQIVND (reference sequence). The CDR3 sequence is CASSNRVRSYNEQFF. The CDR3 DNA reads as TGTGCCAGTAGTAACAGGGTAAGGTCCTACAATGAGCAGTTCTTC. Full variable domain (remainder filled in from reference TRBV19 and TRBJ2-1): DGGITQSPKYLFRKEGQNVTLSCEQNLNHDAMYWYRQDPGQGLRLIYYSQIVNDFQKGDIAEGYSVSREKKESFPLTVTSAQKNPTAFYLCASSNRVRSYNEQFFGPGTRLTVL.

The rearrangement uses TRBV7-9 and TRBJ2-3; tentative D call: TRBD1 (6 bases). The CDR3 is 13 amino acids. Trimming stripped 5 bases from V and 4 bases from J, with 10 bases between. Germline CDR1 reads SEHNR; CDR2 reads FQNEAQ (reference sequence). Here the CDR3 reads CASSLTGPDTQYF. CDR3 nucleotide sequence: TGTGCCAGCAGCCTGACAGGTCCAGATACGCAGTATTTT.

The chain uses TRBV6-5 and TRBJ1-5, with 10 nucleotides matching TRBD1. The CDR3 has 14 residues. Germline CDR1 and CDR2: MNHEY and SVGAGI. Trimming took 10 bases from V and 5 from J; bases not matched to a gene: 8. The CDR3 loop reads CATRPTGGDQPQHF. The CDR3 nucleotides are TGTGCCACCAGGCCGACAGGGGGCGATCAGCCCCAGCATTTT.

The chain combines TRBV19 with TRBJ1-2; D not certain. Trimming left V 2 bases short and J 4 bases short, with 8 bases between. The CDR3 length is 13 residues. Germline V gene lookup returns CDR1 LNHDA and CDR2 SQIVND (reference sequence). The CDR3, as DNA: TGTGCCAGTAGTATAATCGGAGGCTATGGCTACACCTTC. It specifies CASSIIGGYGYTF. Looking up the rest from reference TRBV19 and TRBJ1-2 gives the full variable domain: DGGITQSPKYLFRKEGQNVTLSCEQNLNHDAMYWYRQDPGQGLRLIYYSQIVNDFQKGDIAEGYSVSREKKESFPLTVTSAQKNPTAFYLCASSIIGGYGYTFGSGTRLTVV.

The genes are TRBV6-5 and TRBJ1-6; D is unclear. Trimming took 3 bases from V and 10 from J, leaving 16 bases between them. CDR1 is MNHEY and CDR2 is SVGAGI in the germline V gene. The CDR3 covers 15 residues. In DNA, the CDR3 is TGTGCCAGCAGTTATGATGAGGATTTGTACTCACCCCTCCACTTT. Amino acid sequence: CASSYDEDLYSPLHF.

The V gene is TRBV29-1, the J gene TRBJ2-7, with no clear D. Germline V gene sequence: CDR1 SQVTM, CDR2 ANQGSEA. The V end lost 5 bases, the J end lost 9 bases, and 20 bases lay between the germline ends. The CDR3 runs to 13 residues. CDR3 nucleotide sequence: TGCAGCGTTTCTGGCCCCGATCGAGTAGTGCAGTACTTC. Protein: CSVSGPDRVVQYF.

The gene calls are TRBV7-2 and TRBJ1-5; D gene ambiguous. Germline V lookup: CDR1 SGHTA, CDR2 FQGNSA. V was trimmed by 3 bases and J by 8 bases, leaving 11 bases between them. This CDR3 region has 13 residues. The chain's CDR3 is CASSFGPEEPQHF. CDR3 nucleotide sequence: TGTGCCAGCAGCTTCGGCCCGGAGGAGCCCCAGCATTTT.

The chain has TRBV7-9 and TRBJ2-1; D possibly corresponds to TRBD2 (7 bases). CDR3 length equals 16 residues. CDR1 and CDR2 from the germline V gene are SEHNR and FQNEAQ (reference sequence). Trimming cost V 5 bases and J 4 bases, with 18 bases left between them. The CDR3 here is CASSPGRGALYNEQFF. The CDR3 DNA reads TGTGCCAGCAGCCCCGGCCGGGGGGCCTTATACAATGAGCAGTTCTTC.

This rearrangement joins TRBV5-4 to TRBJ2-1, with D unclear. CDR1 and CDR2 (germline): SGHNT, YYREEE (reference sequence). V was pared by 4 bases and J by 0 bases, with 8 bases between. This CDR3 region has 14 residues. CDR3 DNA: TGTGCCAGCAGCCCCAAGGGCTCCTACAATGAGCAGTTCTTC. Protein: CASSPKGSYNEQFF.

This clone was seen a single time. The gene calls are TRBV27 and TRBJ1-1; 8 nucleotides align to TRBD1. V shed 6 bases and J 5 bases; nucleotides not matched to a gene: 8. The CDR3 has 14 residues. Germline V gene data show CDR1 as MNHEY and CDR2 as SMNVEV (reference sequence). CDR3 DNA: TGTGCCAGCAGCCGGACAGGGCGAGTTACTGAAGCTTTCTTT. Its protein product is CASSRTGRVTEAFF.

The chain links TRBV4-1 to TRBJ2-1; D not resolved. The CDR3 totals 17 residues. Germline assignment: CDR1 MGHRA and CDR2 YSYEKL. Trimming removed 1 base from V and 0 bases from J, with 13 bases in between. Written as DNA, the CDR3 is TGCGCCAGCAGCCAAGGGAATGCCCCTAGCTCCTACAATGAGCAGTTCTTC. It specifies CASSQGNAPSSYNEQFF.

The J gene is TRBJ1-1, the V gene TRBV5-1, with unresolved D. This CDR3 is built from 15 residues. CDR1 and CDR2 from the germline V gene are SGHRS and YFSETQ. Trimming left V 2 bases short and J 4 bases short, with 15 bases between. This chain's CDR3 is CASSLTGPGPTEAFF. For the CDR3, the DNA is TGCGCCAGCAGCTTAACCGGGCCTGGCCCCACTGAAGCTTTCTTT.

V gene TRBV30 combines with J gene TRBJ2-3; 8 bases fit TRBD2. After removal of 3 bases from V and 1 base from J, the junction contained 6 bases not matched to a gene. From germline, CDR1 is GTSNPN and CDR2 SVGIG (reference sequence). The CDR3 runs to 15 residues. The CDR3 DNA follows: TGTGCCTGGAGCTTCGGGCGGGGGGGCACAGATACGCAGTATTTT. It translates to CAWSFGRGGTDTQYF. The full variable domain, in which reference TRBV30 and TRBJ2-3 provide the parts outside the CDR3, is SQTIHQWPATLVQPVGSPLSLECTVEGTSNPNLYWYRQAAGRGLQLLFYSVGIGQISSEVPQNLSASRPQDRQFILSSKKLLLSDSGFYLCAWSFGRGGTDTQYFGPGTRLTVL.

The V call is TRBV3-1 (or the pseudogene TRBV3-2), the J call TRBJ2-3, with 11 bases that match TRBD2. The CDR3 extends over 18 amino acids. V shed 7 bases and J 2 bases; nucleotides not matched to a gene: 14. In germline, CDR1 is LGHDT, CDR2 YNNKEL (reference sequence). The CDR3 DNA sequence: TGTGCCAGCACCCATTCTGTGGGACTAGCGGAAGACACAGATACGCAGTATTTT. As protein: CASTHSVGLAEDTDTQYF.

J is TRBJ1-5 and V is TRBV5-5; no reliable D call. CDR1 and CDR2 (germline): SGHKS, YYEKEE (reference sequence). V was clipped by 2 bases and J by 3 bases, with 6 bases between them. This CDR3 region has 13 residues. The CDR3 sequence is CASSFVVNQPQHF. CDR3 sequence (DNA): TGTGCCAGCAGCTTTGTGGTCAATCAGCCCCAGCATTTT.

The chain joins TRBV27 to TRBJ2-7; TRBD1 matches at 7 bases. The length of the CDR3 is 14 residues. V trimming: 8 bases; J trimming: 2 bases; junction bases outside the gene matches: 9. CDR1 is MNHEY, CDR2 SMNVEV, per germline (reference sequence). The DNA for the CDR3 is TGTGCCAGCCAAAGTAACAGGGGTCCCTACGAGCAGTACTTC. Translating gives CASQSNRGPYEQYF.

The chain carries TRBV28 and TRBJ1-1; no firm D call. The ends were cut back, 5 bases at V and 3 bases at J, with 13 bases in the middle. The CDR3 covers 14 residues. The germline gives CDR1 MDHEN, CDR2 SYDVKM. The CDR3 here is CASSPPTGDTEAFF. CDR3 bases: TGTGCCAGCAGTCCACCGACCGGGGACACTGAAGCTTTCTTT.

V is TRBV9 and J is TRBJ2-4, with TRBD1 matching 8 bases. The V and J ends lost 0 bases and 0 bases, in that order; junction bases with no gene match: 11. This CDR3 has 19 residues. Germline CDR1 is SGDLS and CDR2 is YYNGEE. The CDR3 loop reads CASSVGSQGADLAKNIQYF. For the CDR3, the DNA is TGTGCCAGCAGCGTAGGGAGCCAGGGGGCAGATCTAGCCAAAAACATTCAGTACTTC.

V gene TRBV29-1 combines with J gene TRBJ2-3; no reliable D call. Germline CDR1 reads SQVTM; CDR2 reads ANQGSEA. V shed 8 bases and J shed 5 bases, with 14 bases lying between them. The CDR3 length is 12 residues. CDR3 coding DNA: TGCAGCATTTCCCGGTCAAGAGATACGCAGTATTTT. Its translation is CSISRSRDTQYF.

The sample holds one count of this clone. V and J are TRBV19 and TRBJ2-7; D might be TRBD1 (6 bases). This CDR3 is 13 amino acids long. Trimming stripped 8 bases from V and 2 bases from J, with 13 bases between. Germline values: CDR1 LNHDA, CDR2 SQIVND (reference sequence). The CDR3 nucleotides read TGTGCCAGTTCCCCGGGACATACCTACGAGCAGTACGTC. Its protein product is CASSPGHTYEQYV.

The J gene is TRBJ2-7, the V gene TRBV11-2, with D perhaps assigned TRBD1 or TRBD2 (6 bases each). The CDR3 runs 15 residues. Per the germline V gene, CDR1 is SGHAT and CDR2 is FQNNGV. The V end lost 1 base, the J end lost 4 bases, and 14 bases lay between the germline ends. This CDR3 reads CASSLGSQGRYEQYV. In DNA form, the CDR3 reads TGTGCCAGCAGCTTAGGGTCCCAGGGGAGGTACGAGCAGTACGTC.

The chain joins TRBV4-3 to TRBJ1-4, with D perhaps TRBD1 (5 bases). The CDR3 spans 15 residues. V lost 4 bases and J lost 5, with 14 bases in between. CDR1 LGHNA and CDR2 YSLEER come from the germline V gene. The CDR3 DNA sequence: TGCGCCAGCAGCCCAAGGGACGGAGGGAATGAAAAACTGTTTTTT. Its translation is CASSPRDGGNEKLFF.